The rows below give T cell receptor beta chains drawn from one sample of a study of OX40 agonist ivuxolimab in advanced cancers. Data came from immunoSEQ multiplex PCR; TCRdb stores just in-frame clones and leaves some out. The sample carries about 85,000 clones, about 86% recorded once. The sample was CD4+ or CD8+ T cells sorted from blood, taken in a trial of the OX40 agonist ivuxolimab. The receptors were sampled from an adult with an advanced solid tumor such as melanoma, head and neck, liver or kidney cancer. The CDR3 runs from the conserved cysteine through the conserved F or W. A D gene is named only where the DNA matches it firmly. Only part of the rows carry a size: once, few, many, or a class if the clone is expanded.

clone_size: -; j_call: TRBJ2-2; d_call: -; v_call: TRBV2; cdr3_aa: CASSGPGTPVGGELFF; cdr3_nt: TGTGCCAGCAGTGGGCCCGGGACGCCGGTCGGCGGGGAGCTGTTTTTT
clone_size: once; j_call: TRBJ2-3; d_call: -; v_call: TRBV6-6; cdr3_aa: CASSYSTGRDTQYF; cdr3_nt: TGTGCCAGCAGTTACTCTACTGGGCGAGATACGCAGTATTTT
clone_size: -; j_call: TRBJ2-1; d_call: TRBD2; v_call: TRBV4-3; cdr3_aa: CASSQDGSGRYNEQFF; cdr3_nt: TGCGCCAGCAGCCAAGATGGTAGCGGGAGGTACAATGAGCAGTTCTTC
clone_size: -; j_call: TRBJ1-2; d_call: -; v_call: TRBV18; cdr3_aa: CASSQTGYTF; cdr3_nt: TGTGCCAGCTCCCAAACTGGCTACACCTTC
clone_size: -; j_call: TRBJ2-3; d_call: -; v_call: TRBV10-1; cdr3_aa: CASSDDGGTDTQYF; cdr3_nt: TGCGCCAGCAGTGATGATGGGGGCACAGATACGCAGTATTTT
clone_size: few; j_call: TRBJ2-7; d_call: TRBD2; v_call: TRBV4-3; cdr3_aa: CASSPGTTTQGGQYF; cdr3_nt: TGCGCCAGCAGTCCCGGGACTACCACTCAGGGTGGGCAGTACTTC
clone_size: few; j_call: TRBJ1-1; d_call: -; v_call: TRBV9; cdr3_aa: CASSGGRRLGTEAFF; cdr3_nt: TGTGCCAGCAGCGGGGGACGGCGCCTCGGCACTGAAGCTTTCTTT
clone_size: -; j_call: TRBJ2-1; d_call: -; v_call: TRBV5-1; cdr3_aa: CASSLSEYRPYNEQFF; cdr3_nt: TGCGCCAGCAGCTTATCGGAGTATCGACCCTACAATGAGCAGTTCTTC
clone_size: -; j_call: TRBJ2-1; d_call: -; v_call: TRBV14; cdr3_aa: CASSPTWLVHEQFF; cdr3_nt: TGTGCCAGCAGCCCTACATGGCTGGTCCATGAGCAGTTCTTC
clone_size: once; j_call: TRBJ2-1; d_call: TRBD2; v_call: TRBV5-4; cdr3_aa: CASSLGGGREYNEQFF; cdr3_nt: TGTGCCAGCAGCTTGGGAGGCGGGAGAGAGTACAATGAGCAGTTCTTC
clone_size: -; j_call: TRBJ2-1; d_call: TRBD2; v_call: TRBV13; cdr3_aa: CASSEGTSGREYEQFF; cdr3_nt: TGTGCCAGCAGCGAAGGGACTAGCGGGAGGGAATATGAGCAGTTCTTC
clone_size: few; j_call: TRBJ1-2; d_call: -; v_call: TRBV27; cdr3_aa: CASRSGSRDPYGYTF; cdr3_nt: TGTGCCAGCAGGTCGGGGAGTAGGGATCCCTATGGCTACACCTTC
clone_size: -; j_call: TRBJ1-5; d_call: -; v_call: TRBV6-5; cdr3_aa: CASSYFSAQPQHF; cdr3_nt: TGTGCCAGCAGTTACTTCTCAGCCCAGCCCCAGCATTTT
clone_size: -; j_call: TRBJ2-1; d_call: TRBD1; v_call: TRBV7-9; cdr3_aa: CASSRPRGQGLSEQFF; cdr3_nt: TGTGCCAGCAGCCGTCCCCGGGGACAGGGTCTTTCTGAGCAGTTCTTC
clone_size: -; j_call: TRBJ2-7; d_call: -; v_call: TRBV5-4; cdr3_aa: CASSWSYEQYF; cdr3_nt: TGTGCCAGCAGCTGGTCCTACGAGCAGTACTTC
clone_size: -; j_call: TRBJ1-1; d_call: TRBD1; v_call: TRBV28; cdr3_aa: CASSLTGAPTEAFF; cdr3_nt: TGTGCCAGCAGTTTGACAGGGGCTCCCACTGAAGCTTTCTTT